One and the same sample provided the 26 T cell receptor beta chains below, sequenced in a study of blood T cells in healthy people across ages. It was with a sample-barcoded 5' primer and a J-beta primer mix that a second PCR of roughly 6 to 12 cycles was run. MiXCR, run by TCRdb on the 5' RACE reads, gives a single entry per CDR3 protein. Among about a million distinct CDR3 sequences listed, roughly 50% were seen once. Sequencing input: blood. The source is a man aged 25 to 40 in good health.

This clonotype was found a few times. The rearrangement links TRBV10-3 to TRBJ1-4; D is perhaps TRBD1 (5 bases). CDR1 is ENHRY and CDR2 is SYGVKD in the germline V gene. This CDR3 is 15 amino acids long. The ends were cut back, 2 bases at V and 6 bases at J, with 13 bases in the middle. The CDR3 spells CAISESRQTHEKLFF. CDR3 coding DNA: TGTGCCATCAGTGAGAGTCGACAGACACATGAAAAACTGTTTTTT.

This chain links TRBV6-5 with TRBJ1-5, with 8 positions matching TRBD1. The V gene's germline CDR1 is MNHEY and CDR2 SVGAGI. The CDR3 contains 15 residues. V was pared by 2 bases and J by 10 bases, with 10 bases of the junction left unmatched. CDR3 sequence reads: CASSYGPGGTGPQHF. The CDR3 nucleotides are TGTGCCAGCAGTTACGGTCCAGGGGGCACTGGCCCCCAGCATTTT.

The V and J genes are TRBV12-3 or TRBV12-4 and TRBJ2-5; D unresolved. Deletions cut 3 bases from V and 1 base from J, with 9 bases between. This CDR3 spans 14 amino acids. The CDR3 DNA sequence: TGTGCCAGCAGTTTCCGAGACTTCCAAGAGACCCAGTACTTC. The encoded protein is CASSFRDFQETQYF.

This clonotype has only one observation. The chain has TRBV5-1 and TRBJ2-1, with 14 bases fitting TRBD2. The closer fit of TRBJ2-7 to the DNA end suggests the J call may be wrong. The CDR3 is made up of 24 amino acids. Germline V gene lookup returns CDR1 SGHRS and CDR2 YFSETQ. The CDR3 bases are TGCGCCAGCAGCTGGCCACTATTTCCGGGACTAGCGGGAGAAGATCGCCGCTCCTACAATGAGCAGTACTTC. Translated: CASSWPLFPGLAGEDRRSYNEQYF.

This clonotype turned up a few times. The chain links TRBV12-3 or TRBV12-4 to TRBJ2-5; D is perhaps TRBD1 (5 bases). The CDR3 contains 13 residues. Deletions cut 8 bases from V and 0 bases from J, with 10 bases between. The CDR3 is CASGDSYQETQYF. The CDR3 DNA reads TGTGCCAGCGGAGACAGTTACCAAGAGACCCAGTACTTC.

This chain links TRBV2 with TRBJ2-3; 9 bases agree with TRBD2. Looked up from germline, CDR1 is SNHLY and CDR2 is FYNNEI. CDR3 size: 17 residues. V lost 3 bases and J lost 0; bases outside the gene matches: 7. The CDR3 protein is CASSEASGGYSTDTQYF. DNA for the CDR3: TGTGCCAGCAGTGAGGCGAGCGGGGGGTATAGCACAGATACGCAGTATTTT.

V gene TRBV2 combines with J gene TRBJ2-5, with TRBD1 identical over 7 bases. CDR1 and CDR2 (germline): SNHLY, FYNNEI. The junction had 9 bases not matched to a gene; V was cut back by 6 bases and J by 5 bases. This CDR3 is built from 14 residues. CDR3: CASRTQTGSETQYF. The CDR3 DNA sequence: TGTGCCAGCAGAACCCAGACAGGGTCCGAGACCCAGTACTTC.

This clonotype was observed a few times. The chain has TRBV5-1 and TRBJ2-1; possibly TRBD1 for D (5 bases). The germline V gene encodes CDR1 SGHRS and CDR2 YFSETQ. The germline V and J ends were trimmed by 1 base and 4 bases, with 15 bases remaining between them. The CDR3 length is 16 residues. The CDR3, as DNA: TGCGCCAGCAGCTTGATTAGTGGGGCTGGGTACAATGAGCAGTTCTTC. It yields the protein CASSLISGAGYNEQFF.

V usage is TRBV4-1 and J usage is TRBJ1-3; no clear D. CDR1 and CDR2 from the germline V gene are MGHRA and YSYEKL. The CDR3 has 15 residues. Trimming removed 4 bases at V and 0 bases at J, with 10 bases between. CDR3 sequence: CASSRDVGSGNTIYF. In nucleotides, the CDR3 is TGCGCCAGCAGCCGGGATGTGGGCTCTGGAAACACCATATATTTT.

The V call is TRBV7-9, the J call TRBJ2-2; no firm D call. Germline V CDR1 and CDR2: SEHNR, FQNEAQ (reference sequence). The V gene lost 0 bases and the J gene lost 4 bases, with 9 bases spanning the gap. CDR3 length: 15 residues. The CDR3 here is CASSLAPGSTGELFF. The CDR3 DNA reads TGTGCCAGCAGCTTAGCGCCGGGTAGCACCGGGGAGCTGTTTTTT.

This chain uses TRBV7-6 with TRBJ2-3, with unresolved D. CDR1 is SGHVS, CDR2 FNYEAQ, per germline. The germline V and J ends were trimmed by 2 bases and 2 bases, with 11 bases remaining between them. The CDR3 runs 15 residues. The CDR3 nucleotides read TGTGCCAGCAGCTTAACGTCAAGTTCCACAGATACGCAGTATTTT. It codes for CASSLTSSSTDTQYF.

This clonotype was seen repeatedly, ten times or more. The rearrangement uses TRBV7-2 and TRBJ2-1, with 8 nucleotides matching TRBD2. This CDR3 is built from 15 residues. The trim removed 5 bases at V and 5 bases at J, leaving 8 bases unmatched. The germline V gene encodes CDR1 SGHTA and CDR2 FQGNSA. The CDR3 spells CASSAGTSTNNEQFF. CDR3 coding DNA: TGTGCCAGCAGCGCCGGGACTAGTACCAACAATGAGCAGTTCTTC.

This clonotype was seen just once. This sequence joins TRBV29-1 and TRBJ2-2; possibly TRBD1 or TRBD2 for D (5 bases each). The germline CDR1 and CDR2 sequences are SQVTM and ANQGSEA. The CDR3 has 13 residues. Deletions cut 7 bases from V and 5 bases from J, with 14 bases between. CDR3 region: CSGQGALTGELFF. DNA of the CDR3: TGCAGCGGGCAGGGAGCATTAACCGGGGAGCTGTTTTTT.

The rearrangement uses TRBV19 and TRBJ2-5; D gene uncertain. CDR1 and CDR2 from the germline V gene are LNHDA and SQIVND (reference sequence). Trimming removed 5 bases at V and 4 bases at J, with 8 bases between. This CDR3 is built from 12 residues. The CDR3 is CASSSTLETQYF. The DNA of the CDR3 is TGTGCCAGTAGTTCGACCCTAGAGACCCAGTACTTC.

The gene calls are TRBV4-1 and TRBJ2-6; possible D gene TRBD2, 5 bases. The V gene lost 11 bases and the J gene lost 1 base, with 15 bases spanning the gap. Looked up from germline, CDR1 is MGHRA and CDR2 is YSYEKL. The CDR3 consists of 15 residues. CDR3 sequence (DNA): TGCGCCTCTGGGGTTGGGGAGTCTGGGGCCAACGTCCTGACTTTC. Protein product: CASGVGESGANVLTF.

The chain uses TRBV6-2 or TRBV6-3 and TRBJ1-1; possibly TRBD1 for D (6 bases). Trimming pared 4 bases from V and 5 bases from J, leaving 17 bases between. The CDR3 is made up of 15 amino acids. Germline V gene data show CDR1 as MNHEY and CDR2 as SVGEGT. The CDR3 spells CASSSYATGRTEAFF. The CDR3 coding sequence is TGTGCCAGCAGTTCCTACGCCACAGGGCGGACTGAAGCTTTCTTT.

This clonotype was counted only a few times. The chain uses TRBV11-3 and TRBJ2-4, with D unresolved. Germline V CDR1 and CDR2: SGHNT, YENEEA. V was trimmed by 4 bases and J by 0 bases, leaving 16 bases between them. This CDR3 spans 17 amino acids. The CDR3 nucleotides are TGTGCCAGCAGCTCCATTTTCCCGGAGTTAGCCAAAAACATTCAGTACTTC. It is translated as CASSSIFPELAKNIQYF.

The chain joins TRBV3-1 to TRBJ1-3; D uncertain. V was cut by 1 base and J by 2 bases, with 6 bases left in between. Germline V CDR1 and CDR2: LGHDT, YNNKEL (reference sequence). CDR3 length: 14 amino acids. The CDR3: CASSQGQPGNTIYF. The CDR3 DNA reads TGTGCCAGCAGCCAAGGGCAGCCTGGAAACACCATATATTTT. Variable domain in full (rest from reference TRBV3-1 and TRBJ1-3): DTAVSQTPKYLVTQMGNDKSIKCEQNLGHDTMYWYKQDSKKFLKIMFSYNNKELIINETVPNRFSPKSPDKAHLNLHINSLELGDSAVYFCASSQGQPGNTIYFGEGSWLTVV.

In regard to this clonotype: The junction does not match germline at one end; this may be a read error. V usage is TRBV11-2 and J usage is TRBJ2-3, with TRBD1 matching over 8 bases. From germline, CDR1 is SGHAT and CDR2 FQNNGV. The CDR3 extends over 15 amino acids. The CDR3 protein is CAGSRRTGSTDTQYF. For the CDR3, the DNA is TGTGCCGGCAGCCGACGGACAGGGAGCACAGATACGCAGTATTTT.

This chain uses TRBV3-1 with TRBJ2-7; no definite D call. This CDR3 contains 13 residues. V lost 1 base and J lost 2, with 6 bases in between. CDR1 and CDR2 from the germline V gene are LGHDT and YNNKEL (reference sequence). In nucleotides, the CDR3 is TGTGCCAGCAGCCAAGTGGCTACCTACGAGCAGTACTTC. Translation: CASSQVATYEQYF.

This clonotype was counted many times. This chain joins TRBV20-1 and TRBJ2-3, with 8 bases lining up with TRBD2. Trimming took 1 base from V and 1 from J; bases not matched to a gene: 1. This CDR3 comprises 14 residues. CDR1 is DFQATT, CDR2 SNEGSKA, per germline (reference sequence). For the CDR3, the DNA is TGCAGTGCTAGAGCGGGGGGGCGCACAGATACGCAGTATTTT. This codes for CSARAGGRTDTQYF.

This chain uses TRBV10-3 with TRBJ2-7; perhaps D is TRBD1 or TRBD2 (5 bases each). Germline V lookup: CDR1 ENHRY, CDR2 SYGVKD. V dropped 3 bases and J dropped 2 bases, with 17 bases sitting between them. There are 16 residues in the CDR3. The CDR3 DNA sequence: TGTGCCATCAGTGATCTCATCTCCGGGGCCACCTACGAGCAGTACTTC. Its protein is CAISDLISGATYEQYF.

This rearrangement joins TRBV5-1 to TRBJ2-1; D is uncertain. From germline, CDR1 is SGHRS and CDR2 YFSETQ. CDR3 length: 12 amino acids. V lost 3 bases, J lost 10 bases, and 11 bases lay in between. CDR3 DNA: TGCGCCAGCAGCTCCGGGCTTGAAGAGCAGTTCTTC. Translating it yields CASSSGLEEQFF. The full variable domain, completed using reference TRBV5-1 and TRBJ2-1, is KAGVTQTPRYLIKTRGQQVTLSCSPISGHRSVSWYQQTPGQGLQFLFEYFSETQRNKGNFPGRFSGRQFSNSRSEMNVSTLELGDSALYLCASSSGLEEQFFGPGTRLTVL.

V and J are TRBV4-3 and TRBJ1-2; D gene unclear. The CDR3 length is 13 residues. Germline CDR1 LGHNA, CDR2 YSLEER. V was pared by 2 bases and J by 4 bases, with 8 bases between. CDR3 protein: CASSQQRAYGYTF. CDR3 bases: TGCGCCAGCAGCCAACAGCGAGCCTATGGCTACACCTTC.

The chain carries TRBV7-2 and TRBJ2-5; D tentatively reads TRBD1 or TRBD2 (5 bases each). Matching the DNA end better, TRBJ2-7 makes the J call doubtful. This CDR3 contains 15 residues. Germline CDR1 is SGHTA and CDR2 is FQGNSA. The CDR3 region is CASSLGGAARAEQYF. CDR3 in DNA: TGTGCCAGCAGCTTAGGAGGGGCGGCCCGCGCCGAGCAGTACTTC.

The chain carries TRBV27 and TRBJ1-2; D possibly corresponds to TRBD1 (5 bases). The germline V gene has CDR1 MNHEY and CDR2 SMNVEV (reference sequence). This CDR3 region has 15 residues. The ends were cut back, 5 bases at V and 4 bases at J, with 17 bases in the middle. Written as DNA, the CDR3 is TGTGCCAGCAGTCCAGAGGACGGGGCAGGCTATGGCTACACCTTC. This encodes CASSPEDGAGYGYTF.